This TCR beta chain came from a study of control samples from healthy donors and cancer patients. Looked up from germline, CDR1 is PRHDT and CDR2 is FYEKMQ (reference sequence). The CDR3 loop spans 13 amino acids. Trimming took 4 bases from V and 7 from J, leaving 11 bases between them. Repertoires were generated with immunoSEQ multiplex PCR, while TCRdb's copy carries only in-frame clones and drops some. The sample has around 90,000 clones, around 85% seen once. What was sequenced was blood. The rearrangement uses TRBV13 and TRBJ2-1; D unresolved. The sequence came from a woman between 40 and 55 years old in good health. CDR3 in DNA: TGTGCCAGCAGCTACAACCTTGGGAATGAGCAGTTCTTC. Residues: CASSYNLGNEQFF.